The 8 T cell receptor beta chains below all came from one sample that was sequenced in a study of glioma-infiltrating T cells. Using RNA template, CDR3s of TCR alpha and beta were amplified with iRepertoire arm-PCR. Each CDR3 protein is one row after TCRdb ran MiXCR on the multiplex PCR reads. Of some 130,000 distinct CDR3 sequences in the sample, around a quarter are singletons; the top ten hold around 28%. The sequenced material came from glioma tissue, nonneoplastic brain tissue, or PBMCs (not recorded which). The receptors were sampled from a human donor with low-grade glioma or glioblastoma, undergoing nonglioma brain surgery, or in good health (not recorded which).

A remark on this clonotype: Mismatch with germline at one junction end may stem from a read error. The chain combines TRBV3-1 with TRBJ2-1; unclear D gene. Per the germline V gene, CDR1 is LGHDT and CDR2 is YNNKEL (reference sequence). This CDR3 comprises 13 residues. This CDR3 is CASGQAPHNEQFF. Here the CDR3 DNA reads TGTGCCAGCGGCCAAGCACCGCACAATGAGCAGTTCTTC.

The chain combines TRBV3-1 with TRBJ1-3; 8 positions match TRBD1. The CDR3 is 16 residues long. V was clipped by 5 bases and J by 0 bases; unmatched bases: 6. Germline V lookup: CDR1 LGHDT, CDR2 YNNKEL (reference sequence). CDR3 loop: CASSKQGVSSGNTIYF. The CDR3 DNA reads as TGTGCCAGCAGCAAACAGGGGGTGAGCTCTGGAAACACCATATATTTT.

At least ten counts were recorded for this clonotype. CDR3 loop: CSARTGNQPQHF. CDR3 nucleotide sequence: TGCAGTGCTCGGACAGGGAATCAGCCCCAGCATTTT. The rearrangement links TRBV20-1 to TRBJ1-5; 8 bases fit TRBD1. This CDR3 comprises 12 residues. Trimming removed 5 bases from V and 4 bases from J; junction bases left unmatched: 1. Germline assignment: CDR1 DFQATT and CDR2 SNEGSKA (reference sequence).

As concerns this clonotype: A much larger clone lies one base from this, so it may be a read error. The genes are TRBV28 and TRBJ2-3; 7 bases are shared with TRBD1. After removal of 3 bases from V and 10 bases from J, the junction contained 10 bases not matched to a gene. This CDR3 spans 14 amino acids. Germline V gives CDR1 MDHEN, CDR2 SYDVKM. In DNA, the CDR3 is TGTGCCAGCAGTTTTCAGGGGGTTCCGGATGCGCAGTATTTT. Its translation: CASSFQGVPDAQYF. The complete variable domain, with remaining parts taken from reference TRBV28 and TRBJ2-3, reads DVKVTQSSRYLVKRTGEKVFLECVQDMDHENMFWYRQDPGLGLRLIYFSYDVKMKEKGDIPEGYSVSREKKERFSLILESASTNQTSMYLCASSFQGVPDAQYFGPGTRLTVL.

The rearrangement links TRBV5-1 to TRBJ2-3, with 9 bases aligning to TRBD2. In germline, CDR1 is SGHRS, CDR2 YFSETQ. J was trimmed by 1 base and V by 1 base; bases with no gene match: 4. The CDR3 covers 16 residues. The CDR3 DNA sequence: TGCGCCAGCAGCTTGTCGGCTAGCGGGGGCACAGATACGCAGTATTTT. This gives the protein CASSLSASGGTDTQYF.

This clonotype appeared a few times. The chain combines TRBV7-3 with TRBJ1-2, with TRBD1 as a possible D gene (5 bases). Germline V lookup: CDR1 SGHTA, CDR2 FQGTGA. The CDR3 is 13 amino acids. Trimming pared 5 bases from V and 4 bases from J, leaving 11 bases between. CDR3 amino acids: CASSPGTGYGYTF. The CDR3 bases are TGTGCCAGCAGCCCCGGGACTGGCTATGGCTACACCTTC.

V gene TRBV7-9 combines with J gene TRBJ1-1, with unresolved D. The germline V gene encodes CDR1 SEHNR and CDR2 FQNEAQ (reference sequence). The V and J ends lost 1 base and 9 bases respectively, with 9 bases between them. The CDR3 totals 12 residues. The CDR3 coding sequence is TGTGCCAGCAGCTTAGAGGGAGGTAAAGCTTTCTTT. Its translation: CASSLEGGKAFF.

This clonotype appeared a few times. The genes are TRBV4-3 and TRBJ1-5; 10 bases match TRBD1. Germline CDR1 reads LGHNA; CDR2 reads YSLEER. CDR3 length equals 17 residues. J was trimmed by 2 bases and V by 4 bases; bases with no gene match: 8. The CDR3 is CASSLNPGQGGNQPQHF. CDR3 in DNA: TGCGCCAGCAGCCTAAACCCAGGACAGGGGGGCAATCAGCCCCAGCATTTT.